These 23 T cell receptor beta chains came from one sample sequenced in a study of blood T cell repertoires in COVID-19. The repertoire was sequenced with immunoSEQ multiplex PCR; TCRdb's copy has only in-frame clones and lacks some. The profile shows tens of thousands of clones, about 81% of them singletons. Material: peripheral blood. The receptors were gathered from a human donor in a cohort sampled during active COVID-19.

This clone was seen just once. The rearrangement uses TRBV18 and TRBJ2-7; D is possibly TRBD1 (5 bases). The CDR3 totals 14 residues. V shed 6 bases and J shed 2 bases, with 14 bases lying between them. Germline CDR1 KGHSH, CDR2 LQKENI. The CDR3 sequence is CASSPPGFPYEQYF. The CDR3 DNA is TGTGCCAGCTCCCCGCCAGGGTTTCCCTACGAGCAGTACTTC.

In its sample, this clone was seen a few times. The genes are TRBV30 and TRBJ2-1, with 7 bases lining up with TRBD2. Germline V lookup: CDR1 GTSNPN, CDR2 SVGIG (reference sequence). J lost 2 bases, V lost 4 bases, and 8 bases had no gene match. The CDR3 has 15 residues. The CDR3 bases are TGTGCCTGGAACCCGATGGCGGGAGCCTACAATGAGCAGTTCTTC. It specifies CAWNPMAGAYNEQFF.

The rearrangement uses TRBV5-1 and TRBJ2-1, with D possibly being TRBD2 (6 bases). Trimming cost V 1 base and J 7 bases, with 24 bases left between them. Germline V gene data show CDR1 as SGHRS and CDR2 as YFSETQ. The CDR3 sequence is 18 residues long. The CDR3: CASSLNPGWDSPGNEQFF. The CDR3 nucleotides read TGCGCCAGCAGCTTGAACCCCGGATGGGACTCTCCAGGGAATGAGCAGTTCTTC.

Concerning this clone itself: An end of the junction differs from the germline gene, which may be a read error. The chain has TRBV14 and TRBJ2-1; TRBD2 matches at 8 bases. Germline lookup yields CDR1 SGHDN and CDR2 FVKESK. The CDR3 is 16 residues long. The CDR3 DNA is TGTGCCAGCAGCCGGGGACTAGTTCCCTCCAACAATGAGCAGTTCTTC. Translating gives CASSRGLVPSNNEQFF.

The chain links TRBV4-1 to TRBJ1-5; D is unclear. Trimming took off 1 base at V and 2 bases at J, with 6 bases between the two ends. Germline V gives CDR1 MGHRA, CDR2 YSYEKL. The CDR3 runs to 14 residues. CDR3 bases: TGCGCCAGCAGCCAAGCGGTTGGCAATCAGCCCCAGCATTTT. The encoded protein is CASSQAVGNQPQHF.

V and J are TRBV18 and TRBJ2-3; no clear D. There are 12 residues in the CDR3. The germline V gene has CDR1 KGHSH and CDR2 LQKENI. V dropped 3 bases and J dropped 8 bases, with 9 bases sitting between them. The CDR3: CASSPLVGTQYF. In DNA form, the CDR3 reads TGTGCCAGCTCACCCTTAGTTGGTACGCAGTATTTT.

The CDR3: CASSQGGGNTEAFF. The CDR3 DNA is TGTGCCAGCAGCCAGGGGGGAGGAAACACTGAAGCTTTCTTT. The genes are TRBV7-9 and TRBJ1-1; 7 positions agree with TRBD1. The CDR3 has 14 amino acids. The germline V gene encodes CDR1 SEHNR and CDR2 FQNEAQ (reference sequence). Germline trimming cut 5 bases from V and 2 bases from J; bases unmatched to any gene: 5. Looking up the rest from reference TRBV7-9 and TRBJ1-1 gives the full variable domain: DTGVSQNPRHKITKRGQNVTFRCDPISEHNRLYWYRQTLGQGPEFLTYFQNEAQLEKSRLLSDRFSAERPKGSFSTLEIQRTEQGDSAMYLCASSQGGGNTEAFFGQGTRLTVV.

This rearrangement joins TRBV29-1 to TRBJ1-4; TRBD1 might be the D (6 bases). Germline V gene lookup returns CDR1 SQVTM and CDR2 ANQGSEA. Trimming cost V 4 bases and J 8 bases, with 8 bases left between them. The CDR3 is 11 residues long. The CDR3 loop reads CSVAGGEKLFF. The CDR3, as DNA: TGCAGCGTTGCTGGGGGCGAAAAACTGTTTTTT.

This chain joins TRBV20-1 and TRBJ2-6; D is possibly TRBD2 (6 bases). Germline V gives CDR1 DFQATT, CDR2 SNEGSKA (reference sequence). This CDR3 contains 20 residues. V lost 3 bases to trimming and J lost 0 bases, with 24 bases between them. CDR3 DNA sequence: TGCAGTGCTAGTCCGGGACTGAGGAGGGGAGAGTTCTCTGGGGCCAACGTCCTGACTTTC. It codes for CSASPGLRRGEFSGANVLTF.

This clone was recorded once. The rearrangement uses TRBV5-8 and TRBJ2-3; 14 bases map to TRBD2. The germline gives CDR1 SGHTS, CDR2 YDEGEE. The CDR3 is 16 amino acids. V lost 3 bases and J lost 3; bases outside the gene matches: 3. In DNA, the CDR3 is TGTGCCAGCAGCTCCGGACTAGCGGGAGGAACAGATACGCAGTATTTT. This sequence encodes CASSSGLAGGTDTQYF.

The V gene is TRBV28, the J gene TRBJ1-1, with TRBD1 matching 9 bases. The CDR3 covers 14 residues. Looked up from germline, CDR1 is MDHEN and CDR2 is SYDVKM. After removal of 6 bases from V and 5 bases from J, the junction contained 7 bases not matched to a gene. This chain's CDR3 is CASRGTGWGTEAFF. CDR3 in DNA: TGTGCCAGCAGAGGGACAGGGTGGGGGACTGAAGCTTTCTTT.

V and J are TRBV18 and TRBJ1-1; D is undetermined. CDR1 and CDR2 from the germline V gene are KGHSH and LQKENI. With 3 bases removed from V and 1 base from J, the gap between germline ends came to 9 bases. The CDR3 contains 14 residues. CDR3 DNA: TGTGCCAGCTCACCGGTAAGCGGGAACACTGAAGCTTTCTTT. This sequence encodes CASSPVSGNTEAFF.

This rearrangement joins TRBV7-2 to TRBJ2-1; 13 bases agree with TRBD2. CDR1 and CDR2 (germline): SGHTA, FQGNSA. V was pared by 0 bases and J by 6 bases, with 11 bases of the junction left unmatched. This CDR3 is 19 amino acids long. CDR3 nucleotide sequence: TGTGCCAGCAGCTTAGCGCAATGGACTAGCGGGAGCAGGAGCAATGAGCAGTTCTTC. Translated, it gives CASSLAQWTSGSRSNEQFF.

The V and J genes are TRBV15 and TRBJ2-7, with TRBD2 as a possible D gene (6 bases). Germline V lookup: CDR1 LNHNV, CDR2 YYDKDF (reference sequence). The CDR3 runs 15 residues. With 0 bases removed from V and 2 bases from J, the gap between germline ends came to 11 bases. The CDR3, as DNA: TGTGCCACCAGCAGAGATGTGGGACTCCCCTACGAGCAGTACTTC. It encodes CATSRDVGLPYEQYF. Together with reference TRBV15 and TRBJ2-7, the CDR3 gives the full variable domain: DAMVIQNPRYQVTQFGKPVTLSCSQTLNHNVMYWYQQKSSQAPKLLFHYYDKDFNNEADTPDNFQSRRPNTSFCFLDIRSPGLGDTAMYLCATSRDVGLPYEQYFGPGTRLTVT.

This clone has only a few counts. The gene calls are TRBV19 and TRBJ1-2; weak D call: TRBD1 (5 bases). V lost 5 bases to trimming and J lost 2 bases, with 21 bases between them. Germline CDR1 reads LNHDA; CDR2 reads SQIVND (reference sequence). CDR3 length equals 17 residues. CDR3 sequence: CASSDGQGIFGNYGYTF. The CDR3, as DNA: TGTGCCAGTAGTGACGGCCAGGGTATATTCGGGAACTATGGCTACACCTTC.

The rearrangement joins TRBV5-1 to TRBJ1-1; possible D gene TRBD1, 6 bases. Per germline, CDR1 SGHRS and CDR2 YFSETQ. The CDR3 has 15 residues. Between the trimmed V and J ends, which lost 4 bases and 6 bases, there was a span of 19 bases. Here the CDR3 DNA reads TGCGCCAGCAGCCCGACGGGGGGGGCGGGCGCTGAAGCTTTCTTT. The encoded protein is CASSPTGGAGAEAFF.

This rearrangement joins TRBV11-1 to TRBJ2-3; a possible D gene is TRBD2 (6 bases). The V gene's germline CDR1 is SGHAT and CDR2 FQDESV (reference sequence). This CDR3 is 16 amino acids long. V lost 3 bases, J lost 2 bases, and 15 bases lay in between. The CDR3 region has the DNA TGTGCCAGCAGCTTCAGGAGGGGACTCTCCACAGATACGCAGTATTTT. The encoded protein is CASSFRRGLSTDTQYF.

V is TRBV9 and J is TRBJ2-1, with TRBD1 matching over 11 bases. Germline V CDR1 and CDR2: SGDLS, YYNGEE. The CDR3 length is 17 residues. With 0 bases clipped from V and 4 bases from J, the junction kept 6 bases outside the gene matches. The CDR3 sequence: CASSVASGQGAYNEQFF. The CDR3 DNA follows: TGTGCCAGCAGCGTAGCATCAGGACAGGGGGCTTACAATGAGCAGTTCTTC.

The chain combines TRBV2 with TRBJ2-7; tentative D call: TRBD2 (5 bases). V was shortened by 7 bases and J by 8 bases, with 24 bases between the two germline ends. Germline-derived CDR1 and CDR2 are SNHLY and FYNNEI. CDR3 length: 15 amino acids. CDR3 amino acids: CASTLKAVQYLQQYF. CDR3 coding DNA: TGTGCCAGCACCCTTAAAGCGGTACAGTATCTTCAGCAGTACTTC. The complete variable domain, with remaining parts taken from reference TRBV2 and TRBJ2-7, reads EPEVTQTPSHQVTQMGQEVILRCVPISNHLYFYWYRQILGQKVEFLVSFYNNEISEKSEIFDDQFSVERPDGSNFTLKIRSTKLEDSAMYFCASTLKAVQYLQQYFGPGTRLTVT.

The chain couples TRBV7-8 to TRBJ2-3; D not resolved. V was clipped by 3 bases and J by 6 bases, with 10 bases between them. CDR3 length: 13 amino acids. The V gene's germline CDR1 is SGHVS and CDR2 FQNEAQ. CDR3 nucleotides: TGTGCCAGCAGCTTTCAAAGTGGCGATACGCAGTATTTT. It specifies CASSFQSGDTQYF.

The gene calls are TRBV6-1 and TRBJ2-7, with D possibly matching TRBD2 (7 bases). Germline CDR1 is MNHNS and CDR2 is SASEGT. V was shortened by 1 base and J by 3 bases, with 13 bases between the two germline ends. The CDR3 covers 15 residues. The chain's CDR3 is CASSEGGGLNYEQYF. The CDR3, as DNA: TGTGCCAGCAGTGAAGGGGGGGGGCTCAACTACGAGCAGTACTTC.

The chain joins TRBV7-8 to TRBJ1-5; tentatively, D is TRBD1 (5 bases). The ends were cut back, 1 base at V and 6 bases at J, with 7 bases in the middle. Germline V lookup: CDR1 SGHVS, CDR2 FQNEAQ. The length of the CDR3 is 13 residues. This CDR3 is CASSLVGAQPQHF. CDR3 DNA sequence: TGTGCCAGCAGCTTAGTAGGGGCTCAGCCCCAGCATTTT.

This clone occurred once. The junction departs from germline at one end; a sequencing error may be responsible. Other DNA sequences in the same sample also yield this CDR3. This chain uses TRBV5-1 with TRBJ1-1; TRBD1 agrees at 7 bases. There are 17 residues in the CDR3. In germline, CDR1 is SGHRS, CDR2 YFSETQ. The CDR3 DNA reads TGCGCCAGCAGTTTGGCCCTAAAGGGACAGTCAAACACTGAAGCTTTCTTT. This translates into CASSLALKGQSNTEAFF. The entire variable domain, with the rest obtained from reference TRBV5-1 and TRBJ1-1, is as follows: KAGVTQTPRYLIKTRGQQVTLSCSPISGHRSVSWYQQTPGQGLQFLFEYFSETQRNKGNFPGRFSGRQFSNSRSEMNVSTLELGDSALYLCASSLALKGQSNTEAFFGQGTRLTVV.